Below, 3 T cell receptor beta chains from the same sample are listed, as sequenced in a study of human CD8 memory T cell subsets. UMI-labeled 5' RACE produced the TCR beta libraries. From the 5' RACE reads, TCRdb lists one entry per CDR3 protein and no DNA. Here the sample table reports about 20,000 distinct CDR3 sequences. The source material was CD8+ T cells from PBMCs. These receptors were obtained from a human donor in good health.

The chain links TRBV7-8 to TRBJ2-2; TCRdb gives TRBD1 as the D gene, but with no DNA this cannot be confirmed. Germline V gene lookup returns CDR1 SGHVS and CDR2 FQNEAQ. The length of the CDR3 is 15 residues. The CDR3 loop reads CASSYGTGITGELFF.

V usage is TRBV20-1 and J usage is TRBJ2-5; TCRdb's assignment of TRBD2 cannot be checked, as there is no DNA. Germline V gene data show CDR1 as DFQATT and CDR2 as SNEGSKA (reference sequence). The CDR3 contains 16 residues. The CDR3 protein is CSARGPDGPVQETQYF.

V and J are TRBV7-9 and TRBJ2-7; TCRdb designates TRBD2, a call that cannot be tested without DNA. Germline lookup yields CDR1 SEHNR and CDR2 FQNEAQ (reference sequence). The CDR3 is 13 amino acids. This CDR3 is CASSLAGGNEQYF.